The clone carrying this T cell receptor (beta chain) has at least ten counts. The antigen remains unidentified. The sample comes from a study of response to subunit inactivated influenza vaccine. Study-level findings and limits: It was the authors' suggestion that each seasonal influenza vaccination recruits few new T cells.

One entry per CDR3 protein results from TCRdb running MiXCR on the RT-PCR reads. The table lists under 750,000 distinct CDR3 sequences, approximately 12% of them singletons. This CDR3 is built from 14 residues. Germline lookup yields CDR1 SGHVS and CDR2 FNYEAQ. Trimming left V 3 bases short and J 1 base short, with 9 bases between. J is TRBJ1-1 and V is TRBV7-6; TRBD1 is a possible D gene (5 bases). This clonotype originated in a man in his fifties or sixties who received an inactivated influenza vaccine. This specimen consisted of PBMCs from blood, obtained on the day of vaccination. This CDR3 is CASSFQGWNTEAFF. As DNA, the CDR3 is TGTGCCAGCAGCTTCCAGGGTTGGAACACTGAAGCTTTCTTT.